This entry concerns a single T cell receptor beta chain. Its antigen is still unknown. No qualities accompany the bases; no much larger clone lies one base away. TCR CDR3 regions were amplified from genomic DNA by multiplex PCR using the deep immunoSEQ assay. For each cell subset, the extracted genomic DNA was distributed evenly across all wells of several immunoSEQ 96-well plates, and each plate served as one replicate. For sorted subsets, each replicate PCR was loaded with roughly 200 ng genomic DNA, equivalent to 30,000 or so T cell genomes. The purified libraries were quantified using a Qubit 3.0 fluorometer, sized with a Bioanalyzer 2100, and then quantified again using the KAPA Library Quantification kit. A separate single-read 150-cycle Illumina NextSeq 550 flow cell was used to sequence each immunoSEQ 96-well plate. The authors' analysis ran thus. Because the immunoSEQ output included only junctional sequences and no quality scores, the filtering could not be the same as the filtering used for full-length reads. Sequences were annotated with PyIR, a Python wrapper for IgBLAST v1.9, using IMGT germline references to assign V/J genes and CDR3. Reads were removed for weak V/J assignments (E-value above 1e-6), missing CDR3, stop codons, out-of-frame junctions, or ambiguous translated residues. A V3J clonotype was defined by an identical inferred V gene, J gene, and CDR3 amino acid sequence. Percentage overlap between repertoires was computed as shared unique clonotypes divided by the size of the smaller repertoire. Richness of each repertoire was evaluated using RTK rarefaction, the Chao1 estimator, and Recon v2.1 estimates of unobserved clonotypes. OLGA was used to compute generation probabilities for all TCRbeta clonotypes that the gDNA method yielded from a handful of donors. This is the immuneACCESS table as TCRdb keeps it, with only in-frame sequences that have V and J called. A part of the clones is gone; compared with another copy, unresolved V genes explain less than half, and the rest is unexplained. V and J calls and clone size are copied from that table; D and trimming were computed from the DNA. This sample lists roughly 680,000 clones; approximately 77% were detected once. Under 2% of the sample lies in the top ten.

Healthy HIV-negative adults with no recently reported acute infections or vaccinations were included as donors. Only Caucasian adults living in Nashville, Tennessee, USA were represented among the donors. CD4+ T cells were enriched through magnetic negative selection, after which naive cells were positively selected on CD45RA and the remaining negative fraction served as the memory subset. After blood collection by leukapheresis, PBMCs were isolated using Ficoll-Histopaque density gradient centrifugation and then cryopreserved in the vapor phase of liquid nitrogen. Analytical flow cytometry was used to check the purity and quantity of each magnetically sorted T cell population. Each sorted fraction had its genomic DNA isolated and then quantified by UV absorbance on a Nanodrop 2000c. These data come from a study of shared clonotypes between healthy human individuals (dated by TCRdb to the early 2020s). Looking at the study overall: A few men and a couple of women, aged 18 to 49 years, made up the cohort. For each donor, CD4 naive and CD4 memory were each run on three plates, CD8 naive on two plates, and CD8 memory on one plate. Blood TCR repertoires of four to six healthy adults were deeply sequenced to estimate repertoire size and the extent of clonotype sharing between individuals. Libraries were prepared and TCR repertoires were sequenced by different laboratories using diverse techniques, in order to increase sequencing depth and limit assay-specific biases. Each donor's leukapheresis produced roughly between roughly 0.85 and 10 billion PBMCs.

Summary of the overall study and its limitations: Sampling was restricted to blood, and TCR repertoires in tissue are likely to differ from TCR repertoires in blood. Naive subsets generally had larger estimated clonotype richness than memory subsets. Pairwise subsampling led to the expectation that sequencing depth would affect the degree of clonotype sharing among donors. Incomplete sequencing was indicated by rarefaction of sorted-subset datasets, despite the large sequencing depth. Across a few donors, around 5% of naive CD4, around 3.5% of naive CD8, about 2.3% of memory CD4, and 0.4% of memory CD8 clonotypes were shared. Because the study included only a small number of donors, the genetic and exposure-history diversity represented was limited. Higher generation probabilities were observed for clonotypes shared by all four sorted-subset donors than for non-shared clonotypes.

This receptor was obtained from a woman aged 25 to 39 in good health. The source material was memory CD4+ T cells sorted from blood. Explained via the paper, the cell subset or site label denotes: CD45RA-negative fraction.

The base sequence is TGTGCCAGCAGTTTAAGCCCTGTGGTCGAGCAGTACTTC. It encodes CASSLSPVVEQYF. The chain joins TRBV28 to TRBJ2-7; confidence is insufficient to name the D gene. V was cut back by 2 bases and J by 6 bases, leaving a gap of 11 bases between them. CDR3 length: 13 amino acids, cysteine to phenylalanine. Just the 39-base CDR3 DNA is kept, in frame starting at base 1. Looking up the germline V gene yields CDR1 MDHEN and CDR2 SYDVKM.